These 3 T cell receptor beta chains share one sample of origin, sequenced in a study of read filtering for tumor transcriptome and immune sequencing (dated by TCRdb to 2019 to 2021). The reads were generated on an Illumina HiSeq 4000. TCR libraries were built from about 420 ng RNA with the Immunoverse kit, using molecular barcoded adaptors covering alpha/delta and beta/gamma chains. TCRdb took the public reads, trimmed them with fastp at Q25, ran MiXCR for clone calling and kept in-frame beta chains. CDR3 protein duplicates are merged, each entry listing the most common genes and DNA. This sample is represented by tens of thousands of distinct CDR3 sequences; about a fifth of them were singletons. The biggest ten clones account for roughly 13% of the sample. Sequenced sample: a population of CD138-negative cells sorted from bone marrow. The sample's cell subset or site label is to be understood as: bone marrow mononuclear cells depleted of CD138+ plasma/myeloma cells by negative magnetic selection. The receptor source for this set is a donor at least 40 years old with multiple myeloma.

This clonotype came up many times. One junction end does not reproduce the germline sequence, and a read error may be involved. The J gene is TRBJ2-3, the V gene TRBV10-3; 9 bases are shared with TRBD2. Germline CDR1 reads ENHRY; CDR2 reads SYGVKD. The CDR3 is 14 amino acids. In nucleotides, the CDR3 is TGTGCCAGCAGTAGCGGGGGCTACACAGATACGCAGTATTTT. Translating gives CASSSGGYTDTQYF.

A note on this clonotype: This may arise from a read error, as a much more abundant clone is one base away. The rearrangement uses TRBV12-3 or TRBV12-4 and TRBJ1-2, with 7 bases identical to TRBD1. With V trimmed by 8 bases and J by 4 bases, 16 bases remained unmatched. The CDR3 extends over 16 amino acids. In DNA form, the CDR3 reads TGTGCCAGCGGAGACTTAAACAGGGGCTATTCCTATGGCTACACCTTC. Its translation: CASGDLNRGYSYGYTF.

This clonotype was detected many times. V and J are TRBV2 and TRBJ2-1; D uncertain. With 6 bases removed from V and 14 bases from J, the gap between germline ends came to 14 bases. The CDR3 runs to 11 residues. CDR1 SNHLY and CDR2 FYNNEI come from the germline V gene. The CDR3 sequence: CASRSGSLEFF. In nucleotides, the CDR3 is TGTGCCAGCAGGTCGGGCTCGCTGGAGTTCTTC.